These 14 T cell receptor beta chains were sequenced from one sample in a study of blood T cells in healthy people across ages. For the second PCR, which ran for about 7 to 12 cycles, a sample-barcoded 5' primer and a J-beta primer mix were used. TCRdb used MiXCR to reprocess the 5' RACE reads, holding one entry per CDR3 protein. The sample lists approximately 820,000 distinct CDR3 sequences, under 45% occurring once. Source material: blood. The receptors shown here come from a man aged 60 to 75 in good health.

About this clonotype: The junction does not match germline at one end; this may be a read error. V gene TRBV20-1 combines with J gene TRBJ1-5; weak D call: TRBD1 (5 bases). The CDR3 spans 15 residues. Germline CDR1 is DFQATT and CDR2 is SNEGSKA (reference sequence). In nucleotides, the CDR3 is TGCAGTGCTGGAAGAGGGGCAAGAGCTGATCAGCCCCGGCATTTT. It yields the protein CSAGRGARADQPRHF.

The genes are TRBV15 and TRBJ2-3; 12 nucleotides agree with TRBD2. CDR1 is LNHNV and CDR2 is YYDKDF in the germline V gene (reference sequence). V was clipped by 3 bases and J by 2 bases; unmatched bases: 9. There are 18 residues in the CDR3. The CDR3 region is CATSRHRTSGATTDTQYF. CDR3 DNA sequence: TGTGCCACCAGCAGGCACCGGACTAGCGGGGCAACCACAGATACGCAGTATTTT.

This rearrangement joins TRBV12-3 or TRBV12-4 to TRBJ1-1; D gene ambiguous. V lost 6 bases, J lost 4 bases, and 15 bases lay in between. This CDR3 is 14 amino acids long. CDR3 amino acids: CASSFGSQSTEAFF. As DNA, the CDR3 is TGTGCCAGCAGCTTCGGGTCGCAGAGCACTGAAGCTTTCTTT.

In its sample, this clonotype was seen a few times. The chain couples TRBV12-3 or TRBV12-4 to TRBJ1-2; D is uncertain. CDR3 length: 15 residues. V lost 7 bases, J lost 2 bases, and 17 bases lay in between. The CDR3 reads CASTKLAGGNYGYTF. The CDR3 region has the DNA TGTGCCAGCACAAAACTTGCTGGAGGGAACTATGGCTACACCTTC.

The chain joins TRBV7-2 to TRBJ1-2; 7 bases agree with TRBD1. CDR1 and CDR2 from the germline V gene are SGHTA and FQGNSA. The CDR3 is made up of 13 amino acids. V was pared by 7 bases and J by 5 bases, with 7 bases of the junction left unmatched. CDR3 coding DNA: TGTGCCAGCACCCTCGACAGGGTTTATGGCTACACCTTC. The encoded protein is CASTLDRVYGYTF.

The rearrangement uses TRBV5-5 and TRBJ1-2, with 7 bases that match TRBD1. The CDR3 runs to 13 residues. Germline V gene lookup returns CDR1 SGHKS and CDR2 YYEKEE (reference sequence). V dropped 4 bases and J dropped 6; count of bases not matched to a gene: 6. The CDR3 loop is CASSPDREHGYTF. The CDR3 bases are TGTGCCAGCAGCCCCGACAGGGAGCATGGCTACACCTTC.

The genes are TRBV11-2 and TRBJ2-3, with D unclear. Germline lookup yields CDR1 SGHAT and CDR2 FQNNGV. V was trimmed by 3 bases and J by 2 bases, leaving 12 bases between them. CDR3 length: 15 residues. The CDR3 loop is CASSLALGNTDTQYF. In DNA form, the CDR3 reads TGTGCCAGCAGCTTGGCCTTGGGGAACACAGATACGCAGTATTTT.

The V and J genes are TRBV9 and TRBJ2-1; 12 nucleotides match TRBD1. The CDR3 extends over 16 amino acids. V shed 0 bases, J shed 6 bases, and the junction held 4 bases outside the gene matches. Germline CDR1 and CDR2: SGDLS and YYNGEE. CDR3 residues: CASSVVGTGGRNEQFF. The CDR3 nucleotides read TGTGCCAGCAGCGTAGTTGGGACAGGGGGCCGCAATGAGCAGTTCTTC.

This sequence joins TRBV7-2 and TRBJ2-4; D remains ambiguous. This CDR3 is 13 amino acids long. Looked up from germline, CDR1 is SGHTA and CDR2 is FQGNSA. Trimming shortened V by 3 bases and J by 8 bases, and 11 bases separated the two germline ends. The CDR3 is CASSFPPRDIQYF. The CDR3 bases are TGTGCCAGCAGCTTTCCCCCTAGGGACATTCAGTACTTC.

The CDR3, as DNA: TGCAGCGTGGGGACATTGGATAGCAATCAGCCCCAGCATTTT. This encodes CSVGTLDSNQPQHF. This rearrangement joins TRBV29-1 to TRBJ1-5; TRBD1 is a possible D gene (6 bases). Trimming left V 6 bases short and J 0 bases short, with 12 bases between. The CDR3 is 14 amino acids. CDR1 and CDR2 (germline): SQVTM, ANQGSEA.

The CDR3 nucleotides are TGTGCCATCAGTGATACGGGACAGGGAAGGGCTGAAGCTTTCTTT. It codes for CAISDTGQGRAEAFF. The chain couples TRBV10-3 to TRBJ1-1, with TRBD1 matching over 9 bases. Germline V gene sequence: CDR1 ENHRY, CDR2 SYGVKD. This CDR3 has 15 residues. After removal of 3 bases from V and 6 bases from J, the junction contained 8 bases not matched to a gene.

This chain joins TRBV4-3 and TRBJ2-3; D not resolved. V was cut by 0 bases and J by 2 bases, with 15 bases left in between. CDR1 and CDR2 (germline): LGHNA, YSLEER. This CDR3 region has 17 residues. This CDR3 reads CASSQDRQNTFTDTQYF. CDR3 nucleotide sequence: TGCGCCAGCAGCCAAGATCGGCAGAACACCTTCACAGATACGCAGTATTTT.

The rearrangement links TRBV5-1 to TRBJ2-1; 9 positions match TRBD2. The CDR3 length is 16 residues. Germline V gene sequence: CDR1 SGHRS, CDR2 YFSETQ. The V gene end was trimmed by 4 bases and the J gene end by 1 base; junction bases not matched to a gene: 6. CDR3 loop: CASSIVAGVSYNEQFF. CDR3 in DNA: TGCGCCAGCAGCATAGTAGCGGGGGTGTCCTACAATGAGCAGTTCTTC. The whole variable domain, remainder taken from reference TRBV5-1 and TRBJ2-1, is KAGVTQTPRYLIKTRGQQVTLSCSPISGHRSVSWYQQTPGQGLQFLFEYFSETQRNKGNFPGRFSGRQFSNSRSEMNVSTLELGDSALYLCASSIVAGVSYNEQFFGPGTRLTVL.

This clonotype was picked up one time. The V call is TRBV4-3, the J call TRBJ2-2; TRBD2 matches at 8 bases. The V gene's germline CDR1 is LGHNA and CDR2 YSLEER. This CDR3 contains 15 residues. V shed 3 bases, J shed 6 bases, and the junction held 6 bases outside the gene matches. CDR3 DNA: TGCGCCAGCAGCCACGGGACTAGTAGACCCGGGGAGCTGTTTTTT. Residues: CASSHGTSRPGELFF.